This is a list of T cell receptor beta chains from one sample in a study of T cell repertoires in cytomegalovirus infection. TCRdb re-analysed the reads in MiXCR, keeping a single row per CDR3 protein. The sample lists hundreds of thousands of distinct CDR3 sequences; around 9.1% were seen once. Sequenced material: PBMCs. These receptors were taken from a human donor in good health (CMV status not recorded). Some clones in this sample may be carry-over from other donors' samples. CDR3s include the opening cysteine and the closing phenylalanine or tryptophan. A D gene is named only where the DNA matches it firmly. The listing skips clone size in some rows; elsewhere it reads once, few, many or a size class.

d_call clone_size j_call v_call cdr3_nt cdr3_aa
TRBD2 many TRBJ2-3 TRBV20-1 TGCAGTGCCTATAGTAGCGGGGGGGCAACAGATACGCAGTATTTT CSAYSSGGATDTQYF
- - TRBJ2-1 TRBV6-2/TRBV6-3 TGTGCCAGCAGTTCCGGGACAAACCGGCGCGGGCAGTTCTTC CASSSGTNRRGQFF
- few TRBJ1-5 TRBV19 TGTGCCAGTAGTCGTGACACCGGGAATCAGCCCCAGCATTTT CASSRDTGNQPQHF
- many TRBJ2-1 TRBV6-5 TGTGCCAGCAGTTACTCGAGCCAGGGGTCTTACAATGAGCAGTTCTTC CASSYSSQGSYNEQFF
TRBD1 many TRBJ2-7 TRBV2 TGTGCCGCGGGACGGGACAGGGGCACCTACGAGCAGTACTTC CAAGRDRGTYEQYF
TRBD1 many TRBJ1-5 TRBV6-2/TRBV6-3 TGTGCCAGCAGCAACGCGGACAGGGGGCTGGCTCAGCCCCAGCATTTT CASSNADRGLAQPQHF
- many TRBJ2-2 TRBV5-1 TGCGCCAGCAGCTCGACCGGGTCTAACACCGGGGAGCTGTTTTTT CASSSTGSNTGELFF
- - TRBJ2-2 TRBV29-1 TGCAGCGCCCAGTGGAAGATGGAGCTGTTTTTT CSAQWKMELFF
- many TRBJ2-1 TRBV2 TGTGCCAGCAGTGGAGGAGTATCGGAGCAGTTCTTC CASSGGVSEQFF
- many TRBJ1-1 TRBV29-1 TGCAGCGTTGGGGGGTTAGAAGCTTTCTTT CSVGGLEAFF
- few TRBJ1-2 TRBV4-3 TGCGCCAGCAGCCAAGATCAGGGGAGAGGCTACACCTTC CASSQDQGRGYTF
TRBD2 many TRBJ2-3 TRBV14 TGTGCCAGCAGCCAAGATTACGGCGGGGGGGCGAGCACAGATACGCAGTATTTT CASSQDYGGGASTDTQYF
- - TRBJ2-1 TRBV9 TGTGCCAGCTCCGCGGGGGCAGGCTCCTGCAATGAGCAGTTCTTC CASSAGAGSCNEQFF
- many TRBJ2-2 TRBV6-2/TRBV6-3 TGTGCCAGCAGTTGGGCACCGAACACCGGGGAGCTGTTTTTT CASSWAPNTGELFF
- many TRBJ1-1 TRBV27 TGTGCCAGCAGTTTTCGGGTGGGCACTGAAGCTTTCTTT CASSFRVGTEAFF
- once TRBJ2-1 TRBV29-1 TGCAGCGTTGAAGTAGCAGAGGCAAAGGTCTACAATGAGCAGTTCTTC CSVEVAEAKVYNEQFF
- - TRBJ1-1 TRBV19 TGTGCCAGTAGTATCCGCAGGGAGAACACTGAAGCTTTCTTT CASSIRRENTEAFF
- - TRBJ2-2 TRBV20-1 TGCAGTGCCCGAAGTTCGAACACCGGGGAGCTGTTTTTT CSARSSNTGELFF
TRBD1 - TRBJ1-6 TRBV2 TGTGCCAGAAAAAAGGGGGTTGGGACAGCCGAGTCACCCCTCCACTTT CARKKGVGTAESPLHF
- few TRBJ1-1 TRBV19 TGTGCCAGTAGTACCGGACGGAATGAAGCTTTCTTT CASSTGRNEAFF
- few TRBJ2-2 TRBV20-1 TGCAGTGCTATCGCGAACACCGGGGAGCTGTTTTTT CSAIANTGELFF
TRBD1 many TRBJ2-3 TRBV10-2 TGCGCCAGCAGTGACTCCGGGACAGGGACTACAGATACGCAGTATTTT CASSDSGTGTTDTQYF